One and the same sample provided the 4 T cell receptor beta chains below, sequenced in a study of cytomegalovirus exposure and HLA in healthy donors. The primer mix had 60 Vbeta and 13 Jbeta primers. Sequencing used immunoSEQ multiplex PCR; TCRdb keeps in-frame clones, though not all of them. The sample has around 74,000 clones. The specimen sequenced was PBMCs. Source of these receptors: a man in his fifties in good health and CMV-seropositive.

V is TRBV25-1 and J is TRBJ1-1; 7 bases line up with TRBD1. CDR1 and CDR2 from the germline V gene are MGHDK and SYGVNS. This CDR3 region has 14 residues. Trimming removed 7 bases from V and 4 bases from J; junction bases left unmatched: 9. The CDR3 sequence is CASTLGGGPTEAFF. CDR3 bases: TGTGCCAGCACTCTAGGGGGCGGCCCCACTGAAGCTTTCTTT.

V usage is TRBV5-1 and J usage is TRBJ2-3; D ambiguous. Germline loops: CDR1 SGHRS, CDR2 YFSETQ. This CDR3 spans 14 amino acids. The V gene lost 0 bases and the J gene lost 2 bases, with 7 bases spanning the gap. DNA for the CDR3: TGCGCCAGCAGCTTGGATCCTCTCACAGATACGCAGTATTTT. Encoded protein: CASSLDPLTDTQYF. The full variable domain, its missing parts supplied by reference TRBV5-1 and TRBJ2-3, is KAGVTQTPRYLIKTRGQQVTLSCSPISGHRSVSWYQQTPGQGLQFLFEYFSETQRNKGNFPGRFSGRQFSNSRSEMNVSTLELGDSALYLCASSLDPLTDTQYFGPGTRLTVL.

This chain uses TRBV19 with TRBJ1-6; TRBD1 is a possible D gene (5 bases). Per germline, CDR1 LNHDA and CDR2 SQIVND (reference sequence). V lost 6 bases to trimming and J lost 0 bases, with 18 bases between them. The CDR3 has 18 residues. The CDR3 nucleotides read TGTGCCAGTAGCTGGGCACTGCCCAGGGACTCCTATAATTCACCCCTCCACTTT. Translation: CASSWALPRDSYNSPLHF.

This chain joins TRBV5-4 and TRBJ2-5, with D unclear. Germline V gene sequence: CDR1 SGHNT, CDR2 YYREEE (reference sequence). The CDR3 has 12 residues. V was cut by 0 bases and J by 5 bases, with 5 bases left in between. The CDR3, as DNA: TGTGCCAGCAGCTTGGCCCTGGAGACCCAGTACTTC. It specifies CASSLALETQYF.